This T cell receptor (beta chain) was recorded in a study of T cell changes during pregnancy in multiple sclerosis. Trimming stripped 5 bases from V and 0 bases from J, with 13 bases between. The germline V gene has CDR1 SGHTA and CDR2 FQGTGA. This CDR3 contains 15 residues. Generated by immunoSEQ multiplex PCR, the TCRdb table keeps only in-frame clones and is missing some. This repertoire shows 60,000 to 65,000 clones, 80% to 95% found once; its top ten account for roughly 2.2%. The chain links TRBV7-3 to TRBJ1-1; D not resolved. This receptor was identified in a female donor in good health, enrolled as a control in a pregnancy study. This material consisted of peripheral blood, taken in the second trimester of pregnancy. CDR3 nucleotides: TGTGCCAGCAGCCCGACGTCGGGTATGAACACTGAAGCTTTCTTT. This encodes CASSPTSGMNTEAFF.